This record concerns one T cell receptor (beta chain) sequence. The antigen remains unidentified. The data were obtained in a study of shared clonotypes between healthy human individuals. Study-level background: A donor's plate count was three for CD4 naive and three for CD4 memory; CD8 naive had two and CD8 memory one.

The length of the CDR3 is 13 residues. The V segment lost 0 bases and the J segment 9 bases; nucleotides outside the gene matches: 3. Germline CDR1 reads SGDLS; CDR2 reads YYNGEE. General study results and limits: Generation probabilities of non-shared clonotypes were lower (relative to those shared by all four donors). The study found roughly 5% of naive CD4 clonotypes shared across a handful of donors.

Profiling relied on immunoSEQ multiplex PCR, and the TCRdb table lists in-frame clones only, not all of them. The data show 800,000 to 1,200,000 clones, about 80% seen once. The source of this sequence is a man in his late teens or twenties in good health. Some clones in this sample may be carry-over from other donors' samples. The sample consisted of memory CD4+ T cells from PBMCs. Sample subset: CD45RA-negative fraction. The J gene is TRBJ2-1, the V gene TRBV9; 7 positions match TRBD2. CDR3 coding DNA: TGTGCCAGCAGCGTAGTTCAGCGGGGTGAGCAGTTCTTC. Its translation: CASSVVQRGEQFF.